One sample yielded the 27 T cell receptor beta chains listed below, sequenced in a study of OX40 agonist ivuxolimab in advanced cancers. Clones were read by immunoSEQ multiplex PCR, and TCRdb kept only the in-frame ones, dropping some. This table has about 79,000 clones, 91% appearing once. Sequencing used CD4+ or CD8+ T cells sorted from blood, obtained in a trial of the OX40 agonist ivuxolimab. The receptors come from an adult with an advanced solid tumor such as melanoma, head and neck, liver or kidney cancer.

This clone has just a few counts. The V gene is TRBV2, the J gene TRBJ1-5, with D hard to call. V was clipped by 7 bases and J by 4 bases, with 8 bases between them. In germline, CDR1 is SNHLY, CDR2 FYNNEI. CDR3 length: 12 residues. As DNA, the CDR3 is TGTGCCAGCAATTTGGGAAATCAGCCCCAGCATTTT. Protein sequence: CASNLGNQPQHF.

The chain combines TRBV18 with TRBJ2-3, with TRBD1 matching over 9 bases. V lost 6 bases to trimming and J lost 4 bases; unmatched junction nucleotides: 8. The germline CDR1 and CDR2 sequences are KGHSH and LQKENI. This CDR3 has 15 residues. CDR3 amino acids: CASSDDGQGSDTQYF. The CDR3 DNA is TGTGCCAGCTCGGATGACGGACAGGGGTCAGATACGCAGTATTTT.

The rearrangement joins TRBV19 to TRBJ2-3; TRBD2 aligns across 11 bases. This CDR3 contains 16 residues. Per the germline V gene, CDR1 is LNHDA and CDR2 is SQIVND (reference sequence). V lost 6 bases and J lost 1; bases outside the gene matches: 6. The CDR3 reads CASSQLAGEGTDTQYF. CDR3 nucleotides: TGTGCCAGTAGCCAACTAGCGGGAGAGGGCACAGATACGCAGTATTTT. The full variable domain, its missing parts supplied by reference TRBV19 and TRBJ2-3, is DGGITQSPKYLFRKEGQNVTLSCEQNLNHDAMYWYRQDPGQGLRLIYYSQIVNDFQKGDIAEGYSVSREKKESFPLTVTSAQKNPTAFYLCASSQLAGEGTDTQYFGPGTRLTVL.

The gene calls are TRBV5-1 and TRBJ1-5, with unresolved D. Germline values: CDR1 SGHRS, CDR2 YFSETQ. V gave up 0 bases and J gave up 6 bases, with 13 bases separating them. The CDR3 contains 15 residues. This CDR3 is CASSLDSTAGQPQHF. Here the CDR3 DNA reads TGCGCCAGCAGCTTGGACAGTACCGCAGGTCAGCCCCAGCATTTT.

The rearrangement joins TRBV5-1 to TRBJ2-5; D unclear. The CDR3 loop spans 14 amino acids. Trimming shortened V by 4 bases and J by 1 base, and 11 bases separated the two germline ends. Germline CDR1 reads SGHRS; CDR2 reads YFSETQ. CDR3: CASSLGRTQETQYF. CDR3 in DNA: TGCGCCAGCAGCCTTGGACGAACCCAAGAGACCCAGTACTTC. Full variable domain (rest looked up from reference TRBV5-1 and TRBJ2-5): KAGVTQTPRYLIKTRGQQVTLSCSPISGHRSVSWYQQTPGQGLQFLFEYFSETQRNKGNFPGRFSGRQFSNSRSEMNVSTLELGDSALYLCASSLGRTQETQYFGPGTRLLVL.

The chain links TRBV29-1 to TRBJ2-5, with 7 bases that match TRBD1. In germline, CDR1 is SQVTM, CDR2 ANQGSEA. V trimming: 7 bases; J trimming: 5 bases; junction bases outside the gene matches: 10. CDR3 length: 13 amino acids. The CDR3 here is CSATTGAHETQYF. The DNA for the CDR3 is TGCAGCGCCACAACAGGGGCGCACGAGACCCAGTACTTC.

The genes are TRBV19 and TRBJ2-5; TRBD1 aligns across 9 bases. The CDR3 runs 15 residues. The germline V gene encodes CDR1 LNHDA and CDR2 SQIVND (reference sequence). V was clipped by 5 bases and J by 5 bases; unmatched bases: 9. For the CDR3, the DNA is TGTGCCAGTAGTGCCGGGACAGGGTTTCTCGAGACCCAGTACTTC. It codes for CASSAGTGFLETQYF.

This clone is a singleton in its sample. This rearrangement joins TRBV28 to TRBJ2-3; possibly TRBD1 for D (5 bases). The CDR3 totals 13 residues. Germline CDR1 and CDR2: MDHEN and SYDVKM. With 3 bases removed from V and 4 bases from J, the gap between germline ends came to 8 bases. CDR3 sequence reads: CASSFRGSDTQYF. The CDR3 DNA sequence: TGTGCCAGCAGTTTTAGGGGATCAGATACGCAGTATTTT.

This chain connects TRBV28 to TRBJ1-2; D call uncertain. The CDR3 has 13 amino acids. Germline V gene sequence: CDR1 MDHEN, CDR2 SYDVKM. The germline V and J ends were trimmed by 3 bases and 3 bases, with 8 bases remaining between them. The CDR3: CASSFGQHYGYTF. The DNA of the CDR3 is TGTGCCAGCAGTTTCGGCCAGCACTATGGCTACACCTTC.

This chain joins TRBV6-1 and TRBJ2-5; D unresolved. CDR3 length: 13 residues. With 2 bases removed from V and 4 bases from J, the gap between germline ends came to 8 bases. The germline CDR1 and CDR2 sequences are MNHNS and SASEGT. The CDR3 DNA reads TGTGCCAGCAGTGAACTAGGTGGAGAGACCCAGTACTTC. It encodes CASSELGGETQYF.

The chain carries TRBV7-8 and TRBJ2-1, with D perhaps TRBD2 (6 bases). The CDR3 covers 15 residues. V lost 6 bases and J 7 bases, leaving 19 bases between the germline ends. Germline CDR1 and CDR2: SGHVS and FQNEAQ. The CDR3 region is CASSFLARGQNEQFF. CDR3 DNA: TGTGCCAGCAGTTTCCTAGCGAGGGGCCAGAATGAGCAGTTCTTC. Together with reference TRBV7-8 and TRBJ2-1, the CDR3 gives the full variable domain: GAGVSQSPRYKVAKRGQDVALRCDPISGHVSLFWYQQALGQGPEFLTYFQNEAQLDKSGLPSDRFFAERPEGSVSTLKIQRTQQEDSAVYLCASSFLARGQNEQFFGPGTRLTVL.

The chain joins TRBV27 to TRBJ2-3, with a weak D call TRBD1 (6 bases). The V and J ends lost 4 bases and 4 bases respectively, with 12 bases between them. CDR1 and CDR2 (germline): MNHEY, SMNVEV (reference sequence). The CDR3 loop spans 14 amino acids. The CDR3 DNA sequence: TGTGCCAGCAGTTCGAACAGGGTATCAGATACGCAGTATTTT. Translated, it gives CASSSNRVSDTQYF.

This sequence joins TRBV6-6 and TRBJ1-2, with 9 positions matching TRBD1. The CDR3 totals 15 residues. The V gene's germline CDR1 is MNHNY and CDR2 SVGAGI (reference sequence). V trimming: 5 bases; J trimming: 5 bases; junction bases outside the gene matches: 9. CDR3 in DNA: TGTGCCAGCAGTCGACAGGGGGATATCAATTATGGCTACACCTTC. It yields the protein CASSRQGDINYGYTF.

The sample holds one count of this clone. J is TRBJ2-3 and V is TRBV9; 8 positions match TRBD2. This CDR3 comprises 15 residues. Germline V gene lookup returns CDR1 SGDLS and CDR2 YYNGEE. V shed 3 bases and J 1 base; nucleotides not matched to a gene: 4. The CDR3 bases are TGTGCCAGCAGCGGGAGCGGGAGCCGCACAGATACGCAGTATTTT. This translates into CASSGSGSRTDTQYF.

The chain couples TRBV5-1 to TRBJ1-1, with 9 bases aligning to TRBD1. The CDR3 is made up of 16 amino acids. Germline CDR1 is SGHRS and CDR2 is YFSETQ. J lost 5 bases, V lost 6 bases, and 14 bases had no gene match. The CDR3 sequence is CASTPNAGQGSTEAFF. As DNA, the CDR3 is TGCGCCAGCACACCCAATGCGGGACAGGGCTCGACTGAAGCTTTCTTT.

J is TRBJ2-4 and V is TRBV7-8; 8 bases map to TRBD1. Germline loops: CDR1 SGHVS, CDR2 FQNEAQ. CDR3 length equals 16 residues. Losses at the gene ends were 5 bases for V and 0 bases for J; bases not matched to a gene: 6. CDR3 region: CASSTRTGLAKNIQYF. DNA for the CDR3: TGTGCCAGCAGCACCCGGACAGGGTTAGCCAAAAACATTCAGTACTTC. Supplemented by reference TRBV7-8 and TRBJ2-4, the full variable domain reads GAGVSQSPRYKVAKRGQDVALRCDPISGHVSLFWYQQALGQGPEFLTYFQNEAQLDKSGLPSDRFFAERPEGSVSTLKIQRTQQEDSAVYLCASSTRTGLAKNIQYFGAGTRLSVL.

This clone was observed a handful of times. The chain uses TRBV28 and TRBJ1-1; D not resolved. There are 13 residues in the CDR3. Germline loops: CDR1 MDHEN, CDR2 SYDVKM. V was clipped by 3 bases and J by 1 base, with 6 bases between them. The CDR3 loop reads CASSFHRNTEAFF. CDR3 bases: TGTGCCAGCAGTTTCCACAGGAACACTGAAGCTTTCTTT.

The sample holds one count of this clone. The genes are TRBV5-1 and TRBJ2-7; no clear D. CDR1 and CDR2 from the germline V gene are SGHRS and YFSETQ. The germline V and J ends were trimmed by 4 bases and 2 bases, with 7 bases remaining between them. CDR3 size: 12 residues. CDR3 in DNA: TGCGCCAGCAGCGCCGACACCTACGAGCAGTACTTC. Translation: CASSADTYEQYF.

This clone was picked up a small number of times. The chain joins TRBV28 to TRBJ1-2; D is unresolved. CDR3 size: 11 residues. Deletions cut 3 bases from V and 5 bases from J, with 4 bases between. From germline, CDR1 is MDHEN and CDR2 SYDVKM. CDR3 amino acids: CASSFLYGYTF. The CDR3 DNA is TGTGCCAGCAGTTTTCTGTATGGCTACACCTTC.

CDR3 nucleotide sequence: TGTGCCAGCGGAGGAAGACAGGGGGAGGCCTATGGCTACACCTTC. Its translation: CASGGRQGEAYGYTF. The rearrangement uses TRBV28 and TRBJ1-2; 9 positions match TRBD1. Germline trimming cut 8 bases from V and 4 bases from J; bases unmatched to any gene: 11. This CDR3 has 15 amino acids. CDR1 is MDHEN, CDR2 SYDVKM, per germline.

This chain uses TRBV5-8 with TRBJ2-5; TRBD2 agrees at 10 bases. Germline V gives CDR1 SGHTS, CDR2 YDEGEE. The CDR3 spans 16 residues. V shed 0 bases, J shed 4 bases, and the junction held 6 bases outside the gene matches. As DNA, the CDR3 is TGTGCCAGCAGCTTGGTTTCTAGCGGGGGCCGAGAGACCCAGTACTTC. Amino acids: CASSLVSSGGRETQYF.

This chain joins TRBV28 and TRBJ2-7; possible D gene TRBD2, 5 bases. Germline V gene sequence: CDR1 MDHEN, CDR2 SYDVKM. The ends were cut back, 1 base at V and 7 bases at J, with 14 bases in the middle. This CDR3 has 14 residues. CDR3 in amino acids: CASSLSGLSGEQYF. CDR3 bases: TGTGCCAGCAGTTTATCAGGTCTTTCGGGGGAGCAGTACTTC.

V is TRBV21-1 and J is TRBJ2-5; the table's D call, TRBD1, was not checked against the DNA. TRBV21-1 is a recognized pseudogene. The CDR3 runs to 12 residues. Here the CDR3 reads CARRTGEETQYF. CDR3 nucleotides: TGTGCCAGGAGGACAGGGGAAGAGACCCAGTACTTC.

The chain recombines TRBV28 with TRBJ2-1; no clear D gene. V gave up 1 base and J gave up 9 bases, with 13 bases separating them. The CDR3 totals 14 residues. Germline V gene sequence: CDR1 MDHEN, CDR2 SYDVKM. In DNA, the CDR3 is TGTGCCAGCAGTTTATCGGTGACCCCCGGTGAGCAGTTCTTC. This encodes CASSLSVTPGEQFF.

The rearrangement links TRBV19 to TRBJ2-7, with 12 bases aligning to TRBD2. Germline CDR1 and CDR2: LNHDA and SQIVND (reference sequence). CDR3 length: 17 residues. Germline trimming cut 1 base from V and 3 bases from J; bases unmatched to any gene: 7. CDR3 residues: CASSIGTPGLAGYEQYF. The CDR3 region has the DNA TGTGCCAGTAGTATAGGGACGCCGGGACTAGCGGGCTACGAGCAGTACTTC.

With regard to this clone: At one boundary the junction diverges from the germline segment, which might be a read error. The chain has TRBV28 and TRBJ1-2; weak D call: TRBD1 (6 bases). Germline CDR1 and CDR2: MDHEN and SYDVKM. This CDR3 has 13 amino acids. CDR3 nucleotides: TGTGCCAGCAGTCCCACCGGGACACCCGAAGTATCCTTC. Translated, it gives CASSPTGTPEVSF.

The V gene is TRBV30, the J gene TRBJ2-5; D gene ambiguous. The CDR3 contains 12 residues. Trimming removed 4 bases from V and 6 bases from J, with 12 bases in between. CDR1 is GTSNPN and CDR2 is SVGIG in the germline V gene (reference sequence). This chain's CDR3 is CAWTPTVKTQYF. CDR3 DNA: TGTGCCTGGACCCCAACGGTAAAGACCCAGTACTTC.